These T cell receptor beta chains were read from a single sample in a study of T cell repertoires in cytomegalovirus infection. One entry per CDR3 protein, called by TCRdb with MiXCR from the reads. Here the sample spans more than 300,000 distinct CDR3 sequences, about a third being singletons. These receptors are not linked to any known antigen. This specimen consisted of cultured PBMCs, obtained from culture after CMV antigen stimulation. The receptors here all came from a human donor in good health (CMV status not recorded). Some clones in this sample may be carry-over from other donors' samples. The CDR3 runs from the conserved cysteine through the conserved F or W. The D gene is left open where the match is weak. Not every row has a clone size; where given, it reads once, few, many or a size class.

size: few
D: TRBD1
J: TRBJ2-7
V: TRBV7-6
CDR3: CASSLASGDRPYEQYF
DNA: TGTGCCAGCAGCTTAGCCTCTGGGGACAGGCCCTACGAGCAGTACTTC

size: -
D: -
J: TRBJ1-1
V: TRBV27
CDR3: CASSTTPDTEAFF
DNA: TGTGCCAGCAGTACCACGCCAGACACTGAAGCTTTCTTT

size: -
D: -
J: TRBJ1-1
V: TRBV18
CDR3: CASSRTEENTEAFF
DNA: TGTGCCAGCTCTAGGACAGAGGAGAACACTGAAGCTTTCTTT

size: -
D: -
J: TRBJ1-3
V: TRBV4-1
CDR3: CASSQVVGTGNTIYF
DNA: TGCGCCAGCAGCCAAGTAGTAGGGACTGGAAACACCATATATTTT

size: once
D: TRBD2
J: TRBJ2-3
V: TRBV20-1
CDR3: CSASAGSGRASDTQYF
DNA: TGCAGTGCTAGTGCGGGCAGCGGGAGGGCCAGTGATACGCAGTATTTT

size: -
D: TRBD1
J: TRBJ1-1
V: TRBV7-2
CDR3: CASSPQGGMNTEAYF
DNA: TGTGCCAGCAGCCCGCAGGGGGGAATGAACACTGAAGCTTACTTT

size: many
D: -
J: TRBJ1-6
V: TRBV19
CDR3: CASSSANSPLHF
DNA: TGTGCCAGTAGTTCGGCCAATTCACCCCTCCACTTT

size: -
D: -
J: TRBJ1-5
V: TRBV27
CDR3: CASRGGLSNQPQHF
DNA: TGTGCCAGCAGGGGGGGTCTTAGCAATCAGCCCCAGCATTTT

size: -
D: TRBD2
J: TRBJ2-3
V: TRBV19
CDR3: CATKRTSIGTDTQYF
DNA: TGTGCCACGAAACGGACTAGCATTGGAACAGATACGCAGTATTTT

size: few
D: -
J: TRBJ1-6
V: TRBV7-2
CDR3: CASGPDRFSPLHF
DNA: TGTGCCAGCGGCCCGGACAGATTTTCACCCCTCCACTTT

size: many
D: -
J: TRBJ1-1
V: TRBV7-8
CDR3: CASSLAGITEAFF
DNA: TGTGCCAGCAGCTTAGCGGGGATCACTGAAGCTTTCTTT

size: many
D: -
J: TRBJ2-5
V: TRBV12-3/TRBV12-4
CDR3: CASSFSGETQYF
DNA: TGTGCCAGCAGTTTTTCCGGAGAGACCCAGTACTTC

size: many
D: -
J: TRBJ2-3
V: TRBV7-2
CDR3: CASSLEPEDTQYF
DNA: TGTGCCAGCAGCTTAGAACCCGAAGATACGCAGTATTTT

size: few
D: -
J: TRBJ1-1
V: TRBV20-1
CDR3: CSAAQGAMNTEAFF
DNA: TGCAGTGCTGCCCAAGGGGCGATGAACACTGAAGCTTTCTTT

size: few
D: -
J: TRBJ2-1
V: TRBV5-1
CDR3: CASSLDRANEQFF
DNA: TGCGCCAGCAGCTTGGACAGGGCCAATGAGCAGTTCTTC

size: -
D: TRBD2
J: TRBJ2-7
V: TRBV6-2/TRBV6-3
CDR3: CASRPVAGVQEQYF
DNA: TGTGCCAGCAGGCCTGTAGCGGGAGTACAGGAGCAGTACTTC

size: many
D: TRBD2
J: TRBJ2-1
V: TRBV7-2
CDR3: CASSIRSVGSGRTNEQFF
DNA: TGTGCCAGCAGCATTCGATCTGTGGGGAGCGGGAGGACGAATGAGCAGTTCTTC

size: few
D: -
J: TRBJ2-5
V: TRBV5-4
CDR3: CASSLNQQTQYF
DNA: TGTGCCAGCAGCTTGAATCAACAGACCCAGTACTTC

size: -
D: -
J: TRBJ1-2
V: TRBV7-9
CDR3: CASIQDSLANYGYTF
DNA: TGTGCCAGCATTCAAGACAGCCTAGCTAACTATGGCTACACCTTC

size: few
D: -
J: TRBJ2-7
V: TRBV7-2
CDR3: CASSLEGQGGEQYF
DNA: TGTGCCAGCAGCTTAGAAGGTCAGGGGGGTGAGCAGTACTTC

size: few
D: -
J: TRBJ1-5
V: TRBV19
CDR3: CASRAGTLRDQPQHF
DNA: TGTGCCAGTAGGGCAGGAACCCTCCGGGATCAGCCCCAGCATTTT

size: many
D: TRBD1
J: TRBJ2-1
V: TRBV19
CDR3: CASSEDRSSYNEQFF
DNA: TGTGCCAGTAGTGAGGACAGGAGCTCCTACAATGAGCAGTTCTTC

size: many
D: -
J: TRBJ2-7
V: TRBV6-5
CDR3: CASSYSRTGSVNEQYF
DNA: TGTGCCAGCAGTTACTCCAGAACAGGGTCCGTCAACGAGCAGTACTTC

size: few
D: -
J: TRBJ1-1
V: TRBV12-3/TRBV12-4
CDR3: CASRLEGWLRNTEAFF
DNA: TGTGCCAGCAGGCTTGAGGGGTGGTTGAGGAACACTGAAGCTTTCTTT

size: many
D: TRBD2
J: TRBJ2-1
V: TRBV7-2
CDR3: CASRLAASSYNEQFF
DNA: TGTGCCAGTCGACTAGCGGCGAGCTCCTACAATGAGCAGTTCTTC

size: many
D: TRBD2
J: TRBJ2-1
V: TRBV7-3
CDR3: CASSSLAGSSYNEQFF
DNA: TGTGCCAGCAGCTCCCTAGCGGGAAGCTCCTACAATGAGCAGTTCTTC

size: -
D: TRBD1
J: TRBJ2-2
V: TRBV7-2
CDR3: CASTRPGGTGELFF
DNA: TGTGCCAGCACCAGACCAGGGGGCACCGGGGAGCTGTTTTTT

size: few
D: -
J: TRBJ1-1
V: TRBV29-1
CDR3: CSVGRGLNTEAFF
DNA: TGCAGCGTTGGACGGGGGCTGAACACTGAAGCTTTCTTT

size: -
D: TRBD2
J: TRBJ2-7
V: TRBV6-2/TRBV6-3
CDR3: CASRGLLYEQYF
DNA: TGTGCCAGCCGGGGACTACTCTACGAGCAGTACTTC

size: few
D: -
J: TRBJ1-2
V: TRBV11-2
CDR3: CASTRDTSNYGYTF
DNA: TGTGCCAGCACTCGGGACACCTCTAACTATGGCTACACCTTC

size: -
D: -
J: TRBJ1-1
V: TRBV9
CDR3: CASSPAPGETEAFF
DNA: TGTGCCAGCAGCCCGGCCCCAGGGGAGACTGAAGCTTTCTTT

size: -
D: -
J: TRBJ2-7
V: TRBV7-2
CDR3: CASSLDRESEQYF
DNA: TGTGCCAGCAGCTTAGATAGAGAGAGCGAGCAGTACTTC

size: few
D: -
J: TRBJ2-7
V: TRBV4-1
CDR3: CASSQVIHSYEQYF
DNA: TGCGCCAGCAGCCAAGTAATACACTCCTACGAGCAGTACTTC

size: -
D: -
J: TRBJ1-1
V: TRBV12-5
CDR3: CASGVTESTGAFF
DNA: TGTGCTAGTGGAGTTACAGAGTCCACCGGAGCTTTCTTT

size: few
D: TRBD2
J: TRBJ2-1
V: TRBV7-2
CDR3: CASSLTLAGHQEEQFF
DNA: TGTGCCAGCAGCTTAACACTAGCGGGGCATCAGGAGGAGCAGTTCTTC

size: few
D: -
J: TRBJ2-6
V: TRBV7-8
CDR3: CASSRWIWFSWFNVLTF
DNA: TGTGCCAGCAGCCGTTGGATCTGGTTCTCGTGGTTCAACGTCCTGACTTTC

size: -
D: TRBD1
J: TRBJ2-3
V: TRBV5-1
CDR3: CASSPGQTSDTQYF
DNA: TGCGCCAGCAGCCCGGGACAGACCTCAGATACGCAGTATTTT

size: few
D: -
J: TRBJ2-3
V: TRBV14
CDR3: CASSQERGLLSTDTQYF
DNA: TGTGCCAGCAGCCAAGAAAGGGGCCTATTGAGCACAGATACGCAGTATTTT

size: few
D: TRBD2
J: TRBJ2-1
V: TRBV10-3
CDR3: CATHRGLAGAYNEQFF
DNA: TGTGCCACCCACCGGGGACTAGCGGGTGCTTACAATGAGCAGTTCTTC

size: few
D: -
J: TRBJ1-3
V: TRBV7-8
CDR3: CASSPTEASGNTIYF
DNA: TGTGCCAGCAGCCCCACGGAGGCCTCTGGAAACACCATATATTTT

size: -
D: -
J: TRBJ1-6
V: TRBV2
CDR3: CASSERPSPLHF
DNA: TGTGCCAGCAGTGAAAGACCCTCACCCCTCCACTTT

size: -
D: -
J: TRBJ2-7
V: TRBV7-2
CDR3: CASSLGGQGWEQYF
DNA: TGTGCCAGCAGCTTAGGCGGTCAGGGGTGGGAGCAGTACTTC